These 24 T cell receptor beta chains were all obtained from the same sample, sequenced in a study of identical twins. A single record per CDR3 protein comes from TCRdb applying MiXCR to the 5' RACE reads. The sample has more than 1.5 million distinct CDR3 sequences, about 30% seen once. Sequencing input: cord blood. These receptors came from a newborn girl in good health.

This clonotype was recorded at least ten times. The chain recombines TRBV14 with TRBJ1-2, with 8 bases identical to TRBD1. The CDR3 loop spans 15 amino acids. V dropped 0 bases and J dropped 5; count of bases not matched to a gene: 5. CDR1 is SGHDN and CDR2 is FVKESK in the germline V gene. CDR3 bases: TGTGCCAGCAGCCAAGAAAACAGGGGGTGGTATGGCTACACCTTC. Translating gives CASSQENRGWYGYTF.

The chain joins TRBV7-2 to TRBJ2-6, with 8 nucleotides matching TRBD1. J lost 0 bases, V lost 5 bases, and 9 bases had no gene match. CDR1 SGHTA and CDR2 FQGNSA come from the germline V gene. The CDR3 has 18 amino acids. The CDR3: CASSQGQVIVSGANVLTF. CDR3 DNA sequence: TGTGCCAGCAGCCAGGGACAGGTCATCGTCTCTGGGGCCAACGTCCTGACTTTC.

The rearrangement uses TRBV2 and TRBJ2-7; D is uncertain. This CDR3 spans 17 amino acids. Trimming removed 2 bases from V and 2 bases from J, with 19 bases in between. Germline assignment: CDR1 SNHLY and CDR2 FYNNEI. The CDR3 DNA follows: TGTGCCAGCAGTGAACGGTATAGCACCCTTAGGGCCTACGAGCAGTACTTC. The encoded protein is CASSERYSTLRAYEQYF. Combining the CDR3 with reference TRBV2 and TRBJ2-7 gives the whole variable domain EPEVTQTPSHQVTQMGQEVILRCVPISNHLYFYWYRQILGQKVEFLVSFYNNEISEKSEIFDDQFSVERPDGSNFTLKIRSTKLEDSAMYFCASSERYSTLRAYEQYFGPGTRLTVT.

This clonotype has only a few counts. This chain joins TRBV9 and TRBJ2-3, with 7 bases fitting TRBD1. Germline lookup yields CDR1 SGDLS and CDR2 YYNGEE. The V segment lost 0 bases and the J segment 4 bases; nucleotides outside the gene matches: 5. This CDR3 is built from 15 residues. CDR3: CASSVANRGSDTQYF. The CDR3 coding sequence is TGTGCCAGCAGCGTAGCGAACAGGGGTTCAGATACGCAGTATTTT.

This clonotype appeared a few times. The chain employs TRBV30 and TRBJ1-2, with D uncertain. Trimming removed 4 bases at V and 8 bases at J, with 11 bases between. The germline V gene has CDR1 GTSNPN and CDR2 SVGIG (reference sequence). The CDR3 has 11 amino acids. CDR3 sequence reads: CAWTLGRGYTF. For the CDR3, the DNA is TGTGCCTGGACCTTAGGCCGGGGCTACACCTTC.

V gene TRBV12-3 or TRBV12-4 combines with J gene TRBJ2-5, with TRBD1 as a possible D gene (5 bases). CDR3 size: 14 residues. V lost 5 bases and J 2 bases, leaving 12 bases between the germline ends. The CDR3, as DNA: TGTGCCAGCAGTACCCTACACAGGCAAGAGACCCAGTACTTC. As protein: CASSTLHRQETQYF.

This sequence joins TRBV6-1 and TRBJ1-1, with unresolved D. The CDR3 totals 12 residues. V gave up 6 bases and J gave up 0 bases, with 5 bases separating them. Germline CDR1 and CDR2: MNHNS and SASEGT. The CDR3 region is CASRFMNTEAFF. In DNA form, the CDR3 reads TGTGCCAGCAGGTTTATGAACACTGAAGCTTTCTTT.

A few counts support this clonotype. The CDR3: CASSYRGSQVGNRLYGYTF. In DNA form, the CDR3 reads TGTGCCAGCAGTTACAGGGGATCGCAGGTGGGGAATAGGCTCTATGGCTACACCTTC. The chain couples TRBV6-5 to TRBJ1-2; D may be TRBD1 (5 bases). The CDR3 runs 19 residues. Germline V gene data show CDR1 as MNHEY and CDR2 as SVGAGI. V was clipped by 2 bases and J by 4 bases, with 26 bases between them.

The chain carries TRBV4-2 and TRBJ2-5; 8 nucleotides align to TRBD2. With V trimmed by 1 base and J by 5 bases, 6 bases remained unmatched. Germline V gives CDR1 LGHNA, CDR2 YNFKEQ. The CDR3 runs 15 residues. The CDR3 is CASSQVGTSGETQYF. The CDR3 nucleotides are TGTGCCAGCAGCCAAGTGGGTACTAGCGGTGAGACCCAGTACTTC.

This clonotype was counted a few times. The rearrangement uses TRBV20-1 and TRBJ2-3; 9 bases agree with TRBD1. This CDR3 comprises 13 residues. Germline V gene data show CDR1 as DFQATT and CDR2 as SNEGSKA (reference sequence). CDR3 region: CALQGALGDTQYF. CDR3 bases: TGCGCCTTACAGGGGGCCCTGGGAGATACGCAGTATTTT.

The CDR3 region has the DNA TGTGCCAGCAGTTTATCGCTTACAGGCTACGAGCAGTACTTC. Protein: CASSLSLTGYEQYF. The chain carries TRBV27 and TRBJ2-7, with D possibly TRBD1 on 5 matching bases. With 0 bases removed from V and 3 bases from J, the gap between germline ends came to 9 bases. The CDR3 runs to 14 residues. CDR1 and CDR2 from the germline V gene are MNHEY and SMNVEV (reference sequence).

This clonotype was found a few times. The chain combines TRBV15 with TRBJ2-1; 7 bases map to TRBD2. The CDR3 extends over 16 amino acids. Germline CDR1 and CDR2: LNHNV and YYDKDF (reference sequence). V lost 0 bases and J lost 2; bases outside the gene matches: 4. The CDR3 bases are TGTGCCACCAGCAGAGACCTAGCGGTTGCCTACAATGAGCAGTTCTTC. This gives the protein CATSRDLAVAYNEQFF.

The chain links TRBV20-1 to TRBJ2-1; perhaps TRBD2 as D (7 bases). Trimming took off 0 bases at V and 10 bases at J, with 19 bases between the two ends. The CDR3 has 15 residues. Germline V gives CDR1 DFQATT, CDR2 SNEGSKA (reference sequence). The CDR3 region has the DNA TGCAGTGCTAGAGATCCCCAGGGGCCGCGGGGGGAGCAGTTCTTC. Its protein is CSARDPQGPRGEQFF.

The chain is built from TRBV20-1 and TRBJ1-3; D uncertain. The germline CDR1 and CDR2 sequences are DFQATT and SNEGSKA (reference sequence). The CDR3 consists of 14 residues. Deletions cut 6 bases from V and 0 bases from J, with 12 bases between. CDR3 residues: CSAIWGRSGNTIYF. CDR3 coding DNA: TGCAGTGCGATCTGGGGTCGCTCTGGAAACACCATATATTTT.

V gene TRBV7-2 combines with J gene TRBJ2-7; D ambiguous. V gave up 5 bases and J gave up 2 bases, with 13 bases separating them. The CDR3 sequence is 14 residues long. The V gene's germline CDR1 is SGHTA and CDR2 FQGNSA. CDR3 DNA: TGTGCCAGCAGCCCAAGGGTCGTACCCTACGAGCAGTACTTC. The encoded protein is CASSPRVVPYEQYF.

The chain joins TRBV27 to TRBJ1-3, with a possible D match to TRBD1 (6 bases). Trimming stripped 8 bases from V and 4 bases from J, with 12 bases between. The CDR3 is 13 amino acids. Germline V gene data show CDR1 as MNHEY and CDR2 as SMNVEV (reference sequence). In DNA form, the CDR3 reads TGTGCCAGCGGAACAGGGAGGGGAAACACCATATATTTT. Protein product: CASGTGRGNTIYF.

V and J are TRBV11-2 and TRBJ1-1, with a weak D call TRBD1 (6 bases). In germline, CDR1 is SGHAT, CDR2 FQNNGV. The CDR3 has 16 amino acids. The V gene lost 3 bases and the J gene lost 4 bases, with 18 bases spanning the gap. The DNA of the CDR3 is TGTGCCAGCAGCTTCCGACAGGCTCCGCTGGCCACTGAAGCTTTCTTT. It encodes CASSFRQAPLATEAFF.

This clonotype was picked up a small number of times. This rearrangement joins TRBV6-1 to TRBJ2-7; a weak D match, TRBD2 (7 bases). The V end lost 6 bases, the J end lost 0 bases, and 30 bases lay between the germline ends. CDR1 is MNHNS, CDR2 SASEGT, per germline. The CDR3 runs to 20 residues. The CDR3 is CASRGGGPARMVDLSYEQYF. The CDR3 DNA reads TGTGCCAGCAGAGGGGGGGGCCCCGCGCGAATGGTTGATCTCTCCTACGAGCAGTACTTC.

This CDR3 reads CSSTGTTEQYF. The CDR3 bases are TGCAGTTCAACCGGGACTACCGAGCAGTACTTC. This chain links TRBV20-1 with TRBJ2-5, with 7 nucleotides matching TRBD2. The J call may not be correct, given that the DNA end is closer to TRBJ2-7. The germline V gene encodes CDR1 DFQATT and CDR2 SNEGSKA (reference sequence). The length of the CDR3 is 11 residues.

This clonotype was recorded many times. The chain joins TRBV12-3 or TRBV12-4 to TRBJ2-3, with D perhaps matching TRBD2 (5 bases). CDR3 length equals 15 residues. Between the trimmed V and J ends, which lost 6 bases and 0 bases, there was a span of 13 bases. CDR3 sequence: CASSSQGLSTDTQYF. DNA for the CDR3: TGTGCCAGCAGCTCCCAAGGACTCAGCACAGATACGCAGTATTTT.

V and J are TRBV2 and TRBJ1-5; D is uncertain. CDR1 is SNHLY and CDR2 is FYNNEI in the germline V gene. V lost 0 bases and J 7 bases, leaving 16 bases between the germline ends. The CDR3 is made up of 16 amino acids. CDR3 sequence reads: CASSEAPARVGQPQHF. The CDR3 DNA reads TGTGCCAGCAGTGAAGCCCCGGCTCGGGTTGGCCAGCCCCAGCATTTT. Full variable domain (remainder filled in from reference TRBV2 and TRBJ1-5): EPEVTQTPSHQVTQMGQEVILRCVPISNHLYFYWYRQILGQKVEFLVSFYNNEISEKSEIFDDQFSVERPDGSNFTLKIRSTKLEDSAMYFCASSEAPARVGQPQHFGDGTRLSIL.

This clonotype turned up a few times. The CDR3 spells CASSLLAGDSGTQYF. The CDR3 bases are TGTGCCAGCAGCTTACTAGCGGGGGACTCTGGTACGCAGTATTTT. J is TRBJ2-3 and V is TRBV7-9; TRBD2 matches 10 bases. The CDR3 consists of 15 residues. Germline V gives CDR1 SEHNR, CDR2 FQNEAQ (reference sequence). V lost 2 bases and J lost 8; bases outside the gene matches: 7. The full variable domain, its missing parts supplied by reference TRBV7-9 and TRBJ2-3, is DTGVSQNPRHKITKRGQNVTFRCDPISEHNRLYWYRQTLGQGPEFLTYFQNEAQLEKSRLLSDRFSAERPKGSFSTLEIQRTEQGDSAMYLCASSLLAGDSGTQYFGPGTRLTVL.

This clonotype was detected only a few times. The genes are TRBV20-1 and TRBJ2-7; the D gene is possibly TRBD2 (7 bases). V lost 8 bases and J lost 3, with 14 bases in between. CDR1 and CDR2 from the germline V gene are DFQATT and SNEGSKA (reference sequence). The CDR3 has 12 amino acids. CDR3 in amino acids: CSPGGQNYEQYF. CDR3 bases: TGCAGTCCCGGGGGGCAGAACTACGAGCAGTACTTC.

The CDR3 nucleotides read TGTGCCAGCAAATCGGAGGGAGTGCCCTACGAGCAGTACTTC. It translates to CASKSEGVPYEQYF. V usage is TRBV12-3 or TRBV12-4 and J usage is TRBJ2-7, with TRBD2 as a possible D gene (6 bases). The V end was cut by 7 bases, the J end by 2 bases, with 15 bases between. CDR3 length equals 14 residues.